This T cell receptor (beta chain) emerged from a study of blood T cells in healthy people across ages. Study results and caveats: Diversity estimated from one million T cells was considered an underestimate. Roughly linearly, TCR beta diversity per million T cells fell as age increased.

For this clonotype: The antigen is unknown.

V was cut by 5 bases and J by 0 bases, with 12 bases left in between. CDR3 length equals 14 residues. CDR1 and CDR2 (germline): DFQATT, SNEGSKA (reference sequence). Healthy Russian Caucasian donors spanned ages about 6 to 100 years. Together with a sample-barcoded 5' primer, a J-beta primer mix was included in a second PCR lasting about 6 to 12 cycles. TCRdb redid the calling of the 5' RACE reads with MiXCR, one entry per CDR3 protein. The sample records around 940,000 distinct CDR3 sequences, about 53% being singletons. The sequencing input was blood. V is TRBV20-1 and J is TRBJ2-3; no definite D call. The clonotype was recovered from an older woman in good health. The CDR3 is CSALPRASTDTQYF. The CDR3 DNA reads TGCAGTGCTCTACCTAGAGCGAGCACAGATACGCAGTATTTT.